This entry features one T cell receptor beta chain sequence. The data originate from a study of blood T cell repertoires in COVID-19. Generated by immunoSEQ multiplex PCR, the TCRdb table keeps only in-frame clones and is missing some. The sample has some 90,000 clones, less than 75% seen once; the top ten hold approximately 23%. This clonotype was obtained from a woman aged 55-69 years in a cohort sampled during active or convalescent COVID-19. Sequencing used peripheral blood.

This chain's CDR3 is CASSPQETDTEAFF. For the CDR3, the DNA is TGTGCCAGCTCACCCCAGGAAACGGACACTGAAGCTTTCTTT. J is TRBJ1-1 and V is TRBV18; no clear D. V dropped 3 bases and J dropped 3 bases, with 11 bases sitting between them. The CDR3 covers 14 residues. The germline V gene has CDR1 KGHSH and CDR2 LQKENI. Together with reference TRBV18 and TRBJ1-1, the CDR3 gives the full variable domain: NAGVMQNPRHLVRRRGQEARLRCSPMKGHSHVYWYRQLPEEGLKFMVYLQKENIIDESGMPKERFSAEFPKEGPSILRIQQVVRGDSAAYFCASSPQETDTEAFFGQGTRLTVV.